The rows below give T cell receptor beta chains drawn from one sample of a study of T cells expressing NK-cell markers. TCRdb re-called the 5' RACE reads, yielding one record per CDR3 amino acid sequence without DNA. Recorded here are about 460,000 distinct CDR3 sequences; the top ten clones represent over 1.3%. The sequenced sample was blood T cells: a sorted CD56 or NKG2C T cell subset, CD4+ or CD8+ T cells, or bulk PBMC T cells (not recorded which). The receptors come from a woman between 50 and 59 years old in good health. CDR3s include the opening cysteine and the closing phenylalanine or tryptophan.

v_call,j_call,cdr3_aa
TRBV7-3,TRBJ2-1,CASSLTRTTSVGEQFF
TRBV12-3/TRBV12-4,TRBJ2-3,CASSLGLGSLSTDTQYF
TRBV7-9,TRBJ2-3,CASSPHFREGTDTQYF
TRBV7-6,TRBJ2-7,CASGVAQPFYEQYF
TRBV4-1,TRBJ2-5,CASSQDWWGRNQETQYF
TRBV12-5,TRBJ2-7,CASGFSGNYEQYF
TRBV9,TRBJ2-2,CASSVGPGRASGELFF
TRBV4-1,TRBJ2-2,CASSQGGLAGTGELFF
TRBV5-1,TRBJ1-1,CASSGSGTGNTEAFF
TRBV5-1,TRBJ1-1,CASSPTGANEAFF
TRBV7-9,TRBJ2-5,CASSPGVPQETQYF
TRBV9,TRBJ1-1,CASSVQEGTEAFF
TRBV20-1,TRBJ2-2,CSARGDTGELFF
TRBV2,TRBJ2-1,CASSQGVSNINEQFF
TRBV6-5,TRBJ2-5,CASSLTGTRGQETQYF
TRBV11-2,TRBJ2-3,CASNLREGTDTQYF
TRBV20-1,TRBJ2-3,CSAGSLAGVADTQYF
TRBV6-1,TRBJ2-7,CASSALAGGLIYEQYF
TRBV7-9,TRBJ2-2,CASSNSGRNTGELFF
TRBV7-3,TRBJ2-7,CASSLRPGGWDEQYF
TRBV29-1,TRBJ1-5,CSVKTGGDNQPQHF
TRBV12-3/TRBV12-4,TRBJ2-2,CASSYRQMGSGGELFF
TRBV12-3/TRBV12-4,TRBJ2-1,CASSLGSRVLAGAYNEQFF
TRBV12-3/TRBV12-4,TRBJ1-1,CASSSWQGIGGTEAFF
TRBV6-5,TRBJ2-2,CASFRSASANTGELFF
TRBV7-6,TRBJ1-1,CASSQGTPAEAFF
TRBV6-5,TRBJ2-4,CASTSKVLAKNIQYF
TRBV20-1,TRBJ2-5,CSAYPWGGPLETQYF
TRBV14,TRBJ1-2,CASSQEVGDYTF
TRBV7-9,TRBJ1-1,CASSANSGTAMNTEAFF
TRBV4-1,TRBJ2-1,CASSPARTSGTYNEQFF
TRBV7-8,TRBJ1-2,CASSRTVRSSSSNYGYTF
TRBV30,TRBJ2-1,CAWSNGGPKNEQFF
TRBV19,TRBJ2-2,CASNSVGELFF
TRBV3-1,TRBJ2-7,CASSSLSVLAGIYEQYF
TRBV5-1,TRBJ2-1,CASSGAMTALGSYNEQFF
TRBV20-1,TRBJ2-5,CSARQYSRYQETQYF
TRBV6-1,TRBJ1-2,CASSVDMNYGYTF
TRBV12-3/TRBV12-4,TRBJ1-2,CASSFGGRGYTF
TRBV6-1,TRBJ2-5,CASSAGLLKETQYF
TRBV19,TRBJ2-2,CASSISGSSSGELFF
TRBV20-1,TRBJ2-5,CSASRTGLETQYF
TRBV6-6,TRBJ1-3,CASSETGYTIYF
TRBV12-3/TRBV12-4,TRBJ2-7,CASSPAGEHYEQYF
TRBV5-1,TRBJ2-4,CASSLESRGAKNIQYF
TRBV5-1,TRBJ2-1,CASSWQGGNNEQFF
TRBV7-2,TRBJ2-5,CASSFFWEETQYF
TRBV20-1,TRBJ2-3,CSAQKREGESDTQYF
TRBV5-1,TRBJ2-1,CASSLNGFSNEQFF
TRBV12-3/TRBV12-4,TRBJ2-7,CASSGEGYEQYF
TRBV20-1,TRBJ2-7,CSAERPGTASYEQYF
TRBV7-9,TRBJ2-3,CASSQRERERGDTQYF
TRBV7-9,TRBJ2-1,CASSFRGLGPTYNEQFF
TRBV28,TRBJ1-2,CASRTGLKGYTF
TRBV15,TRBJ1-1,CATSRDNGAPEAFF
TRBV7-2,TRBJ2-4,CASSLQLAGIQYF
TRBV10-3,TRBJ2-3,CAISSGQGTDTQYF